Listed below are T cell receptor beta chains from one sample, sequenced in a study of blood T cell repertoires in COVID-19. The table came from immunoSEQ multiplex PCR; TCRdb's copy has only in-frame clones and leaves some out. Altogether under 200,000 clones are present, 85% to 90% being singletons, with the ten largest covering around 24%. The sequenced material came from PBMCs or T cells enriched from blood (not recorded which). These receptors were obtained from a woman in her forties in a cohort exposed to, infected with or recovered from COVID-19 (not recorded which). CDR3s include the opening cysteine and the closing phenylalanine or tryptophan. Size tells how often a clone was seen (once, few, many) or the class of an expanded clone, and some rows leave it out.

TRBV5-4	few	TRBJ1-3	CASSPGQPSGNTIYF
TRBV5-1	.	TRBJ2-2	CASSLAPGQERTGELFF
TRBV28	.	TRBJ2-7	CASSLFLLARTYEQYF
TRBV6-2/TRBV6-3	.	TRBJ2-7	CASSYSTASYEQYF
TRBV10-3	.	TRBJ2-5	CAISERGQETQYF
TRBV7-8	.	TRBJ2-3	CASSSTGGYTDTQYF
TRBV9	.	TRBJ1-2	CASSVGHRANYGYTF
TRBV12-3/TRBV12-4	once	TRBJ1-3	CASSFRGRNTIYF
TRBV9	.	TRBJ2-5	CASSALAGGGETQYF
TRBV15	.	TRBJ1-2	CATSRPSPGQGGGYTF
TRBV4-1	.	TRBJ2-1	CASSQVGPTSANEQFF
TRBV5-1	.	TRBJ1-2	CASSLQGANDGYTF
TRBV14	.	TRBJ2-3	CASSQVDSHTDTQYF
TRBV2	.	TRBJ2-3	CASSEGLSSTDTQYF
TRBV6-6	.	TRBJ2-7	CATSDYPIPYEQYF
TRBV4-1	.	TRBJ1-4	CASSQDWRTAGNEKLFF
TRBV5-1	.	TRBJ1-2	CASSLSRDGGYGYTF
TRBV28	.	TRBJ1-1	CASSGGATEAFF
TRBV24-1	.	TRBJ2-7	CATSGTGTGPPEQYF
TRBV5-5	.	TRBJ2-5	CASSLGTLEETQYF
TRBV25-1	.	TRBJ1-4	CASSEWPQDGNEKLFF
TRBV3-1/TRBV3-2	.	TRBJ1-3	CASSHFGGHSGNTIYF
TRBV4-1	.	TRBJ2-2	CASSQKPGQGAPGELFF